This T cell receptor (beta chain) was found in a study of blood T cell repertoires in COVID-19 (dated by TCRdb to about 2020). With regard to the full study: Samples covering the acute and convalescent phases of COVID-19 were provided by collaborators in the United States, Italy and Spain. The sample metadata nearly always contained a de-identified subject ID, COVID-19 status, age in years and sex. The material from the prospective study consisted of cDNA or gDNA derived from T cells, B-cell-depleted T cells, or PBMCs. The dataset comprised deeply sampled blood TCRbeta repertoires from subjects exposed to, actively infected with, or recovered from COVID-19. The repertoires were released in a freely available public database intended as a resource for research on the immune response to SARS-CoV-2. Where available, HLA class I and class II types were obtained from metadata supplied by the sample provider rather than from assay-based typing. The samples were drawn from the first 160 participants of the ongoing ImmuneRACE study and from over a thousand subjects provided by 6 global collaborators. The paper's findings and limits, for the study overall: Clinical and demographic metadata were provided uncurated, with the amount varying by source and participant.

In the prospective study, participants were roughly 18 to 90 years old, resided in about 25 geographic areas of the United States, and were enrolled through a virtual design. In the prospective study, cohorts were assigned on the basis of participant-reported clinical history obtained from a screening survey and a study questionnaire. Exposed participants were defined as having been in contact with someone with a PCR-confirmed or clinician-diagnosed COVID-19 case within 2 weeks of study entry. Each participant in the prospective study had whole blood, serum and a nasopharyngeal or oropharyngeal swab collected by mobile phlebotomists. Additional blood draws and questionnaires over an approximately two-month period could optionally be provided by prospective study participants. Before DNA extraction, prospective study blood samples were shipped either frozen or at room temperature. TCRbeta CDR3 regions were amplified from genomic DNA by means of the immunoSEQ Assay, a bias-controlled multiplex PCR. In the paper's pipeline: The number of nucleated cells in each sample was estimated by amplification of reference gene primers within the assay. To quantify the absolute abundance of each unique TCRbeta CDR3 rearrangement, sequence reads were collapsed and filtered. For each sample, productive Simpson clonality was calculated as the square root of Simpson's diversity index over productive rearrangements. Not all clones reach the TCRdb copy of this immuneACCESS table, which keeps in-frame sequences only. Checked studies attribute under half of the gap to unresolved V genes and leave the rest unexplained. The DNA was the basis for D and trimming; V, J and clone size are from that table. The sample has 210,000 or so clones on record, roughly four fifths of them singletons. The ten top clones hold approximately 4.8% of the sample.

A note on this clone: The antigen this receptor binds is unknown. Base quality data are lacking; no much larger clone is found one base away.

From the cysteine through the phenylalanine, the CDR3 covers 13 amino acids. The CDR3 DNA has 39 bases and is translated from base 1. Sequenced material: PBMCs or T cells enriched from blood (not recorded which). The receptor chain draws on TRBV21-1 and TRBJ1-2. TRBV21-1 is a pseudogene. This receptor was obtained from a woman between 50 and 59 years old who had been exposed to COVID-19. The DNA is TGTGCCAGCAGCAATGCGGCCCCCTATGGCTACACCTTC. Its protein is CASSNAAPYGYTF.